Each of the 9 T cell receptor beta chains below was sequenced from the same sample in a study of OX40 agonist ivuxolimab in advanced cancers. The assay was immunoSEQ multiplex PCR, and TCRdb's table has in-frame clones only and misses some. Among roughly 56,000 clones, roughly 85% were seen once, and the ten largest hold about 4.7%. The sample consisted of CD4+ or CD8+ T cells sorted from blood, taken in a trial of the OX40 agonist ivuxolimab. The origin of the receptors is an adult with an advanced solid tumor such as melanoma, head and neck, liver or kidney cancer.

This clone was detected only a few times. The CDR3 DNA reads as TGTGCCAGCAACACAGGGTCAGGACTGTACGAGCAGTACTTC. This translates into CASNTGSGLYEQYF. This chain uses TRBV5-6 with TRBJ2-7; perhaps TRBD1 as D (6 bases). The CDR3 is 14 amino acids. V lost 6 bases to trimming and J lost 4 bases, with 17 bases between them. Germline lookup yields CDR1 SGHDT and CDR2 YYEEEE. Using reference TRBV5-6 and TRBJ2-7 for the parts outside the CDR3, the full variable domain is DAGVTQSPTHLIKTRGQQVTLRCSPKSGHDTVSWYQQALGQGPQFIFQYYEEEERQRGNFPDRFSGHQFPNYSSELNVNALLLGDSALYLCASNTGSGLYEQYFGPGTRLTVT.

The chain is built from TRBV10-3 and TRBJ2-5, with TRBD2 as a possible D gene (5 bases). V lost 2 bases, J lost 11 bases, and 12 bases lay in between. This CDR3 is built from 12 residues. The germline gives CDR1 ENHRY, CDR2 SYGVKD. CDR3 sequence reads: CAISEILEEQYF. The CDR3 bases are TGTGCCATCAGTGAGATTTTGGAGGAGCAGTACTTC.

The genes are TRBV6-1 and TRBJ2-1; 7 bases are a match to TRBD1. The CDR3 loop spans 13 amino acids. The V segment lost 3 bases and the J segment 7 bases; nucleotides outside the gene matches: 3. Germline CDR1 MNHNS, CDR2 SASEGT. This CDR3 is CASSEGQLNEQFF. The CDR3, as DNA: TGTGCCAGCAGTGAGGGACAGTTGAATGAGCAGTTCTTC.

The V gene is TRBV12-5, the J gene TRBJ2-2; the D gene could be TRBD1 or TRBD2 (5 bases each). The CDR3 consists of 13 residues. V was pared by 5 bases and J by 7 bases, with 11 bases between. In germline, CDR1 is LGHNT, CDR2 FRNRAP. In nucleotides, the CDR3 is TGTGCTAGTGGTCCCCGGGACGGCGGGGAGCTGTTTTTT. Translating it yields CASGPRDGGELFF.

The V call is TRBV6-6, the J call TRBJ2-1; TRBD2 matches 8 bases. The ends lost 8 bases at V and 0 bases at J; junction bases unmatched: 0. Germline V gene sequence: CDR1 MNHNY, CDR2 SVGAGI (reference sequence). CDR3 length: 13 residues. The CDR3 region has the DNA TGTGCCAGCCGGGGGGGCTCCTACAATGAGCAGTTCTTC. It translates to CASRGGSYNEQFF.

This chain's CDR3 is CASSRERDGELFF. In nucleotides, the CDR3 is TGTGCCAGCAGCAGGGAGCGAGACGGGGAGCTGTTTTTT. This rearrangement joins TRBV11-2 to TRBJ2-2; TRBD2 is a possible D gene (5 bases). The CDR3 has 13 amino acids. Trimming left V 5 bases short and J 7 bases short, with 11 bases between. Germline-derived CDR1 and CDR2 are SGHAT and FQNNGV.

The J gene is TRBJ2-3, the V gene TRBV6-5; D unclear. The V end lost 5 bases, the J end lost 1 base, and 10 bases lay between the germline ends. The CDR3 has 14 residues. Germline V lookup: CDR1 MNHEY, CDR2 SVGAGI. CDR3 DNA sequence: TGTGCCAGCAGTGACATAGAAGGCACAGATACGCAGTATTTT. It translates to CASSDIEGTDTQYF.

The chain links TRBV6-6 to TRBJ2-1; 12 nucleotides line up with TRBD1. Germline assignment: CDR1 MNHNY and CDR2 SVGAGI (reference sequence). With 6 bases clipped from V and 8 bases from J, the junction kept 8 bases outside the gene matches. This CDR3 is built from 15 residues. CDR3 DNA sequence: TGTGCCAGCAGCTCCGGGACAGGGGGCTGGTATGAGCAGTTCTTC. Translation: CASSSGTGGWYEQFF.

The chain links TRBV7-2 to TRBJ2-7; D uncertain. From germline, CDR1 is SGHTA and CDR2 FQGNSA. Between the trimmed V and J ends, which lost 2 bases and 8 bases, there was a span of 13 bases. The CDR3 is 13 residues long. The CDR3 region is CASSLNRVSQQYF. The CDR3 nucleotides are TGTGCCAGCAGCTTAAACCGCGTTTCACAGCAGTACTTC.